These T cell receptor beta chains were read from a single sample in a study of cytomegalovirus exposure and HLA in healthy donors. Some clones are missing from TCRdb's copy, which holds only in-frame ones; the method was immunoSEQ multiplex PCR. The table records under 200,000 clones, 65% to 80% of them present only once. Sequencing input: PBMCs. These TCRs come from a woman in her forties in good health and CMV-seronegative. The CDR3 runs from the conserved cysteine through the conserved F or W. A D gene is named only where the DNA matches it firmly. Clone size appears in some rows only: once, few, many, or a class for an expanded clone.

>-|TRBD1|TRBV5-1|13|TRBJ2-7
TGCGCCAGCAGTCGGGACAGCCCCTACGAGCAGTACTTC
CASSRDSPYEQYF
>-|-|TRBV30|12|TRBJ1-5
TGTGCCTGGAGTGTAGCCCGCGAGGCCCAGCATTTT
CAWSVAREAQHF
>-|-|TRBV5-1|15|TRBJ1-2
TGCGCCAGCAGCAGGTGGCCAGGGGAAGTTGGGGGCTACACCTTC
CASSRWPGEVGGYTF
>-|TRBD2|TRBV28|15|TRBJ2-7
TGTGCCAGCAGTTTACGACTAGCGGGAAGCTACGAGCAGTACTTC
CASSLRLAGSYEQYF
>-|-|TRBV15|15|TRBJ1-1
TGTGCCACCAGCAGAGATGGGAGTTGGGGAACTGAAGCTTTCTTT
CATSRDGSWGTEAFF
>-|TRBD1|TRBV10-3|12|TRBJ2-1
TGTGCCGTCGGACAGGTGATTAATGAGCAGTTCTTC
CAVGQVINEQFF
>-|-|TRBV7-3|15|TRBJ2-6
TGTGCCAGCAGCTTATGGGGAGCTGGGGCCAACGTCCTGACTTTC
CASSLWGAGANVLTF
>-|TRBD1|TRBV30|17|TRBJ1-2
TGTGCCTGGAGTGTATTACCTCGATTGACAGGGGTCTATGGCTACACCTTC
CAWSVLPRLTGVYGYTF
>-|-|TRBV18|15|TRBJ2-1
TGTGCCAGCTCACCTCCAGGGTTCTCCTACAATGAGCAGTTCTTC
CASSPPGFSYNEQFF
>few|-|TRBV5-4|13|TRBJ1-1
TGTGCCAGCAGCTTGGGGGGCGCCGTTGGAGCTTTCTTT
CASSLGGAVGAFF